The rows below give T cell receptor beta chains drawn from one sample of a study of T cells after yellow fever vaccination. TCRdb used MiXCR to reprocess the 5' RACE reads, holding one entry per CDR3 protein. The sample holds hundreds of thousands of distinct CDR3 sequences, 6% to 8% seen once. The specimen was PBMCs, collected 5 days after the yellow fever booster vaccination. Receptor source: a man aged 30 to 39 who received the YFV17D yellow fever vaccine. The CDR3 runs from the conserved cysteine through the conserved F or W. The D gene is left open where the match is weak. Size is stated for part of the rows, as once, few or many counts, or as a class when the clone is expanded.

>TRBJ2-2|-|16|TRBV3-1|many
TGTGCCAGCAGCCCCTCGCAGGGGCAGAACACCGGGGAGCTGTTTTTT
CASSPSQGQNTGELFF
>TRBJ2-7|-|14|TRBV19|-
TGTGCCACTTCCAGGTTCAGCCTAACCTACGAGCAGTACTTC
CATSRFSLTYEQYF
>TRBJ2-1|TRBD1|15|TRBV5-1|many
TGCGCCAGCAGCTGGCGGACAGGGACTCGGTTTGAGCAGTTCTTC
CASSWRTGTRFEQFF
>TRBJ2-7|-|15|TRBV18|-
TGTGCCAGCTCACCCATCGGATGGGGCGCCTACGAGCAGTACTTC
CASSPIGWGAYEQYF
>TRBJ2-2|TRBD2|15|TRBV20-1|few
TGCAGTGCTCGTGCGGGAGCTGTTAACACCGGGGAGCTGTTTTTT
CSARAGAVNTGELFF
>TRBJ2-1|-|15|TRBV7-2|many
TGTGCCAGCAGCTTAGCGGGAAAGGTGGGAAATGAGCAGTTCTTC
CASSLAGKVGNEQFF
>TRBJ2-7|TRBD2|15|TRBV3-1|-
TGTGCCAGCACGGGACTAGCGGGGCCCGTCTACGAGCAGTACTTC
CASTGLAGPVYEQYF
>TRBJ2-7|-|14|TRBV7-6|-
TGTGCCAGCAGCTTAGAAACAGGGAATCCCGAGCAGTACTTC
CASSLETGNPEQYF
>TRBJ2-1|-|14|TRBV19|-
TGTGCCAGTAGTACCGGCGCATCAAGCAATGAGCAGTTCTTC
CASSTGASSNEQFF
>TRBJ2-1|-|16|TRBV7-9|-
TGTGCCAGCAGCTTAGCCCGGGGGGCTCCTGACAATGAGCAGTTCTTC
CASSLARGAPDNEQFF
>TRBJ1-1|-|13|TRBV25-1|-
TGTGCCAGCAGTCCCCTAGGGGGGGCTGAAGCTTTCTTT
CASSPLGGAEAFF
>TRBJ2-5|-|14|TRBV5-1|-
TGCGCCAGCAGCTTGGCCGCGACCCAAGAGACCCAGTACTTC
CASSLAATQETQYF
>TRBJ1-2|-|12|TRBV25-1|few
TGTGCCAGCAGGCGAGGACAGTCGGGCTACACCTTC
CASRRGQSGYTF
>TRBJ2-2|-|15|TRBV28|few
TGTGCCAGCAGGCGACAGGTTGGGGACACCGGGGAGCTGTTTTTT
CASRRQVGDTGELFF